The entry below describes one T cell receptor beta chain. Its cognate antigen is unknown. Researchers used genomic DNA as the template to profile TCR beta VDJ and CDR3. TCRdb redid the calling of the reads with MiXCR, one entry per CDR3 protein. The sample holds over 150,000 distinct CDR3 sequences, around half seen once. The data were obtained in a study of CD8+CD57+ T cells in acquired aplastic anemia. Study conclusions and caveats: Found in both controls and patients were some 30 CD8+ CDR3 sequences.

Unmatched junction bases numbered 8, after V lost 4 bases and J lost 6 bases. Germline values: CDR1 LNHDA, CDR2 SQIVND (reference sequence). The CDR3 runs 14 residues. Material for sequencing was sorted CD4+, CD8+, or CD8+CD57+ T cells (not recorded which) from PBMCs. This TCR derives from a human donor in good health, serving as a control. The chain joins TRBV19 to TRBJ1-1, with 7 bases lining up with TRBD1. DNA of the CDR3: TGTGCCAGTAGTACCTACCGGGACAGCGCTGAAGCTTTCTTT. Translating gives CASSTYRDSAEAFF.